The rows below give T cell receptor beta chains drawn from one sample of a study of blood T cell repertoires in COVID-19. Method: immunoSEQ multiplex PCR; TCRdb's copy keeps in-frame clones and lacks some. The table has just over 15,000 clones, roughly four fifths seen once. The sequenced sample was peripheral blood. The receptors originated from a human donor in a cohort sampled during active COVID-19. Each CDR3 is given without its conserved first and last residue.

j_call: TRBJ2-3
v_call: TRBV13
cdr3_aa: ASSQSTDTQY

j_call: TRBJ1-2
v_call: TRBV5-1
cdr3_aa: ASSRDRGFGYT

j_call: TRBJ2-2
v_call: TRBV19
cdr3_aa: ASSIGTGYTGELF

j_call: TRBJ1-1
v_call: TRBV6-5
cdr3_aa: ASKTGAYTEAF

j_call: TRBJ1-5
v_call: TRBV4-2
cdr3_aa: ASSQAQGVGQPQH

j_call: TRBJ2-2
v_call: TRBV28
cdr3_aa: AVRGEVNTGELF

j_call: TRBJ1-2
v_call: TRBV30
cdr3_aa: AWSPTGNYGYT

j_call: TRBJ2-6
v_call: TRBV7-9
cdr3_aa: ASSRGADRGNVLT

j_call: TRBJ2-3
v_call: TRBV5-6
cdr3_aa: ASSYGLAGANTQY

j_call: TRBJ1-6
v_call: TRBV11-2
cdr3_aa: ASSAGQGNSPLH

j_call: TRBJ2-4
v_call: TRBV3-1/TRBV3-2
cdr3_aa: ASSHGGLLLAKNIQY

j_call: TRBJ2-3
v_call: TRBV7-2
cdr3_aa: ASSLVAGGDTDTQY

j_call: TRBJ1-3
v_call: TRBV29-1
cdr3_aa: SVDNLDGNTIY

j_call: TRBJ2-5
v_call: TRBV9
cdr3_aa: ASSVVGETQY

j_call: TRBJ2-3
v_call: TRBV24-1
cdr3_aa: ATSARRGDTQY

j_call: TRBJ1-1
v_call: TRBV9
cdr3_aa: ASSPQGSLAF